One T cell receptor (beta chain) is described in this entry. No antigen is known for it. Base qualities are not recorded, but no much larger clone differs from it by a single base. This specimen comes from a study of T cells in Graves' hyperthyroidism and ophthalmopathy (dated by TCRdb to about 2019). Concerning the study at large: Peripheral blood samples were taken at initial diagnosis, before any treatment was given. A discovery cohort of about a hundred patients, 43 with Graves' ophthalmopathy and roughly 59 with stable Graves' hyperthyroidism, was used to find distinguishing TCR V-J signatures. Following sampling, methimazole starting at 30 mg daily was given to hyperthyroidism patients, and high-dose intravenous methylprednisolone was given to ophthalmopathy patients. The paper describes TCR Vbeta CDR3 sequencing of 120 to 150 peripheral blood samples, made up of fewer than 50 ophthalmopathy patients, 70 to 75 hyperthyroidism patients and 17 progressor patients. In addition, the study compared T-cell repertoires in thyroid tissue and in blood from a handful of Graves' hyperthyroidism patients. The roughly 91 discovery patients were randomly divided into training and test sets at a 7:3 ratio. Prospective prediction of ophthalmopathy was tested in an independent validation cohort of 18 to 20 hyperthyroidism patients and 17 patients who later progressed to ophthalmopathy.

Amplification of TCR beta CDR3 regions was carried out from RNA transcripts. A first-round RT-PCR of the TCR CDR3 used the HTBI primer set with the Qiagen OneStep RT-PCR kit. Libraries were constructed in a second round of multiplex PCR, after which size selection and purification were carried out. Sequencing of the libraries was done on an Illumina HiSeq2000 using paired-end 100 bp reads. The source study handled its data this way. SOAPnuke was used to process the raw data, throwing out any read that contained adapters or uncalled bases, had a mean Phred below 15, or lacked an exact constant-primer or identifier match. High-quality paired reads were merged with COPE v1.2.5, and unique nucleotide sequences were defined as clonotypes. MiTCR v1.1 was used to align the clonotypes against IMGT TRBV, TRBD and TRBJ reference segments. The analysis was restricted to V-J combinations with a frequency above 0.0001, which together covered around 99% of the repertoires. A TCS score was defined as the ratio of F50 (clonal expansion) to E x V (chaos), with BLOSUM62-based TCRdist applied between CDR3 peptides within each V-J. Welch's t-statistics and random forest reduced fewer than 550 V-J features to 10 to 15, which were used in a naive Bayes classifier (R e1071). In-frame beta chains were kept once TCRdb had trimmed the public reads at Q25 with fastp and called clones with MiXCR. Each CDR3 protein gets just one entry, which takes the most common genes and DNA from the rows behind it. TCRdb, rather than the study authors, made the V and J calls. In all, the sample holds 500,000 to 650,000 distinct CDR3 sequences, and just under 20% of those were seen once. The ten top clones hold 45% to 50% of the sample.

CDR1 and CDR2 were assigned from the germline V gene (reference sequence) as LNHDA and SQIVND. The V and J ends are trimmed by 2 bases and 0 bases, leaving 17 bases between them. Taken from cysteine to phenylalanine, the CDR3 has 18 residues. The retained sequence is limited to the CDR3, 54 bases, with the frame set at the first base. Ophthalmopathy patients had moderately to severely active disease, Clinical Activity Score of at least 3, NOSPECS grade of at least 4, and duration under 3 months. The study excluded patients with uncontrolled infections, other autoimmune diseases, pregnancy or lactation. Diagnoses were based on clinical symptoms, serum thyroxine and TRAb, thyroid ultrasound and orbital computed tomography. Ficoll-Paque density gradient centrifugation was used to isolate PBMCs from about 9.4 ml of fresh peripheral blood. Total RNA was extracted with Trizol reagent, and quality was checked on an Agilent 2100 Bioanalyzer.

What the research found in general, with its limitations: In cross-validation, a model built on a 13 V-J signature told ophthalmopathy apart from stable hyperthyroidism with less than 90% sensitivity and roughly 82% specificity, and in testing the same model reached 80%/75%. No statistical method was used to fix the sample size in advance, and group allocation was not hidden from the investigators. In validation, progression to ophthalmopathy was predicted by the model with nearly 71% sensitivity and just over 72% specificity, a median of roughly 6 months before onset. Most expanded thyroid clonotypes (frequency above 0.001) were also detected in blood, suggesting blood repertoires may reflect thyroid immune responses.

This TCR derives from a man in his forties with Graves' ophthalmopathy. The source material was blood. This chain joins TRBV19 to TRBJ1-5, with TRBD1 as a weak D call on 5 bases. The nucleotide sequence reads as follows: TGTGCCAGTAGTATATCCTCCGGGACTCGGTTTAGCAATCAGCCCCAGCATTTT. Its translation reads: CASSISSGTRFSNQPQHF.